The clone carrying this T cell receptor (beta chain) was picked up a small number of times. Its antigen is as yet unknown. Germline V lookup: CDR1 ENHRY, CDR2 SYGVKD. V was clipped by 8 bases and J by 0 bases, with 17 bases between them. CDR3 size: 16 residues. These data belong to a study of response to subunit inactivated influenza vaccine. TCRdb recomputed calls from the RT-PCR reads with MiXCR, one row per CDR3 protein. The top ten clones hold under 2.5% of a sample with hundreds of thousands of distinct CDR3 sequences, 25% of them seen once. Study-wide results and caveats: Few additional T cells are recruited per seasonal influenza vaccination, authors suggested.

V and J are TRBV10-3 and TRBJ1-3; D possibly corresponds to TRBD1 (6 bases). The material was CD4+ T cells sorted from PBMCs, obtained about 5 days after vaccination. This TCR derives from a man in his fifties who received an inactivated influenza vaccine. CDR3 residues: CAIGGGGHLSGNTIYF. CDR3 DNA sequence: TGTGCCATCGGTGGGGGGGGACACCTCTCTGGAAACACCATATATTTT.